The 2 T cell receptor beta chains below were found in one sample sequenced in a study of T cells in Graves' hyperthyroidism and ophthalmopathy. RNA transcripts served as the template for amplifying TCR beta CDR3 regions. HTBI primers were employed in a first-round RT-PCR of the TCR CDR3. TCRdb independently ran MiXCR on the multiplex PCR reads; one entry per CDR3 protein. The data contain approximately 620,000 distinct CDR3 sequences, 16% of them seen just once; the ten biggest clones take up around 3.5%. The source material was blood. The origin of the receptors is a woman aged 35 to 49 with Graves' ophthalmopathy.

Comments on this clonotype: A much larger clone differs from this one at a single base, so this may be a read error. The V and J genes are TRBV6-4 and TRBJ2-2; TRBD2 might be the D (5 bases). The CDR3 consists of 13 residues. Germline V gives CDR1 MRHNA, CDR2 SNTAGT. The CDR3 nucleotides read TGTGCCAGCAGTGACTCGTCCACCGGGAAGCTGTTTTTT. Its protein product is CASSDSSTGKLFF.

V usage is TRBV12-3 or TRBV12-4 and J usage is TRBJ2-7, with D perhaps TRBD2 (5 bases). CDR3 length equals 12 residues. V shed 3 bases and J shed 6 bases, with 9 bases lying between them. The DNA of the CDR3 is TGTGCCAGCAGTTTCTCTAGCTTCGAGCAGTACTTC. Translation gives CASSFSSFEQYF.